These 4 T cell receptor beta chains were sequenced from one sample in a study of early T cells in non-severe SARS-CoV-2 infection. MiXCR was run by TCRdb on the 5' RACE reads, yielding one entry per CDR3 protein. The sample includes approximately 76,000 distinct CDR3 sequences, approximately 12% of them seen just once. Sequencing was performed on whole blood. These receptors were taken from an adult who was a healthcare worker with PCR-confirmed SARS-CoV-2 infection or an uninfected control (not recorded which).

This clonotype was detected many times. The V call is TRBV11-2, the J call TRBJ1-2; 9 bases are shared with TRBD1. V gave up 1 base and J gave up 5 bases; unmatched junction bases: 2. The CDR3 has 14 amino acids. Per germline, CDR1 SGHAT and CDR2 FQNNGV. Written as DNA, the CDR3 is TGTGCCAGCAGCTTAGGGACAGGGGTATATGGCTACACCTTC. It is translated as CASSLGTGVYGYTF.

The table lists this clonotype with many counts. The rearrangement joins TRBV20-1 to TRBJ2-2; 8 bases match TRBD1. CDR3 length: 14 residues. The V and J ends lost 6 bases and 6 bases, in that order; junction bases with no gene match: 9. Germline V gene data show CDR1 as DFQATT and CDR2 as SNEGSKA (reference sequence). CDR3 sequence: CSARTGGDSGELFF. The CDR3 DNA is TGCAGTGCGAGAACAGGGGGTGATTCCGGGGAGCTGTTTTTT.

The chain joins TRBV20-1 to TRBJ2-7, with D possibly being TRBD2 (5 bases). V lost 0 bases to trimming and J lost 5 bases, with 20 bases between them. The CDR3 is 16 amino acids. Germline loops: CDR1 DFQATT, CDR2 SNEGSKA (reference sequence). The CDR3 sequence is CSARDRRSAGTDEQYF. The CDR3 DNA reads as TGCAGTGCTAGAGATCGGAGGTCGGCCGGAACGGACGAGCAGTACTTC.

This chain connects TRBV12-3 or TRBV12-4 to TRBJ1-1; no clear D gene. This CDR3 has 15 amino acids. The V end was cut by 6 bases, the J end by 5 bases, with 19 bases between. This CDR3 is CASSGGGWAGTEAFF. CDR3 in DNA: TGTGCCAGCAGCGGTGGAGGCTGGGCGGGGACTGAAGCTTTCTTT.